This paragraph covers one T cell receptor (beta chain) sequence. The antigen is undetermined. The entry originates in a study of spatial heterogeneity in lung cancer. Time point meaning: sample taken at primary tumor resection. TCRdb re-derived calls from the 5' RACE reads in MiXCR, one entry per CDR3 protein. The sample consists of about 13,000 distinct CDR3 sequences, roughly 3.3% of them appearing once. Germline V CDR1 and CDR2: MNHEY, SVGAGI. CDR3 size: 13 residues. The V and J ends lost 6 bases and 3 bases respectively, with 12 bases between them. General observations from the study: Expanded alpha and beta TCR counts within tumors tracked tumor mutation counts.

The sample in question was lung tumor tissue, obtained at surgery. The origin of this receptor is a male donor with early-stage non-small cell lung cancer. The genes are TRBV6-5 and TRBJ2-7; no firm D call. CDR3 sequence: CASRGPALYEQYF. In DNA, the CDR3 is TGTGCCAGCAGAGGACCGGCTCTCTACGAGCAGTACTTC.